This TCR beta chain was profiled in a study of blood T cells in healthy people across ages. Study-level results: As age increased, TCR beta diversity per million T cells fell in a roughly linear fashion. Investigators viewed diversity estimates from one million T cells as underestimates, the study reported.

A sample-barcoded 5' primer and a J-beta primer mix were used in a second PCR of about 6 to 11 cycles. One entry per CDR3 protein, called by TCRdb with MiXCR from the 5' RACE reads. This sample yields approximately 1,100,000 distinct CDR3 sequences, of which around 43% are seen a single time; 18% belongs to the top ten. In the case of this clonotype: The antigen is not known.

This TCR came from a woman aged 60 to 75 in good health. The source material was blood.

This chain's CDR3 is CASSHFVRGEKLFF. CDR3 in DNA: TGTGCCAGCAGCCACTTCGTCCGGGGTGAAAAACTGTTTTTT. V usage is TRBV3-1 and J usage is TRBJ1-4; no clear D. The CDR3 contains 14 residues. Trimming took 3 bases from V and 7 from J, leaving 12 bases between them. Per germline, CDR1 LGHDT and CDR2 YNNKEL (reference sequence).